The source of this T cell receptor beta chain is a study of T-cell reconstitution after alpha-beta-depleted transplantation in children. Preparation of the TCRbeta library used unique molecular identifiers. TCRdb fed the PCR reads into MiXCR, producing one record per CDR3 protein. The sample carries about 580,000 distinct CDR3 sequences, under 25% recorded once. This CDR3 comprises 15 residues. V lost 6 bases and J lost 4; bases outside the gene matches: 10. CDR1 and CDR2 (germline): SGDLS, YYNGEE. The sequence was obtained from a boy under two years old who had a stem cell transplant for acute myeloid leukemia, so the T cells may come from the graft donor. This sample comprised PBMCs, mostly from graft donor cells, obtained 360 days after TCRalphabeta/CD19-depleted stem cell transplant. This chain links TRBV9 with TRBJ2-1; 7 bases agree with TRBD1. CDR3 in DNA: TGTGCCAGCACCCTCAGGGGACAGTCATACAATGAGCAGTTCTTC. Its protein product is CASTLRGQSYNEQFF.